This T cell receptor beta chain is from a study of molecular identifiers for immune sequencing clone quantification. V shed 8 bases and J shed 6 bases, with 20 bases lying between them. Per the germline V gene, CDR1 is DFQATT and CDR2 is SNEGSKA (reference sequence). The CDR3 loop spans 13 amino acids. TCRdb re-analysed the PCR reads in MiXCR, keeping a single row per CDR3 protein. The sample yields around 470,000 distinct CDR3 sequences, approximately 25% seen once. Naive CD8 T cells were sorted as CD8+CD4-CCR7+CD45RA+. This clonotype occurred many times. V usage is TRBV20-1 and J usage is TRBJ2-7, with a weak D call TRBD2 (5 bases). This clonotype originated in a human donor in good health. Some libraries in this study had Jurkat cell RNA spiked in. Sequencing used naive CD8+ T cells from blood, with Jurkat cell RNA spiked in. Subset specified: FACS-sorted CD8+CD4-CCR7+CD45RA+ naive T cells. The CDR3 sequence is CSPETDRGFEQYF. Here the CDR3 DNA reads TGCAGTCCCGAAACTGACCGGGGATTCGAGCAGTACTTC.